These 22 T cell receptor beta chains originate from one sample sequenced in a study of shared clonotypes between healthy human individuals. The table came from immunoSEQ multiplex PCR; TCRdb's copy has only in-frame clones and leaves some out. The sample consists of approximately 340,000 clones, over 65% of them appearing once. The sample consisted of memory CD4+ T cells sorted from blood. The subset was: CD45RA-negative fraction. Every receptor here comes from a man in his thirties or forties in good health.

The gene calls are TRBV2 and TRBJ2-7, with 10 bases fitting TRBD1. The CDR3 runs to 15 residues. Germline V gene sequence: CDR1 SNHLY, CDR2 FYNNEI. With 6 bases clipped from V and 5 bases from J, the junction kept 10 bases outside the gene matches. The CDR3 sequence: CASRRSGDRGNEQYF. CDR3 coding DNA: TGTGCCAGCAGGCGGTCAGGGGACAGGGGTAACGAGCAGTACTTC. Together with reference TRBV2 and TRBJ2-7, the CDR3 gives the full variable domain: EPEVTQTPSHQVTQMGQEVILRCVPISNHLYFYWYRQILGQKVEFLVSFYNNEISEKSEIFDDQFSVERPDGSNFTLKIRSTKLEDSAMYFCASRRSGDRGNEQYFGPGTRLTVT.

The chain employs TRBV2 and TRBJ2-2, with 9 positions matching TRBD2. The germline V gene encodes CDR1 SNHLY and CDR2 FYNNEI. The V segment lost 4 bases and the J segment 0 bases; nucleotides outside the gene matches: 12. This CDR3 spans 19 amino acids. The CDR3 DNA reads TGTGCCAGCAGTGCGTATAGCCTAGCGGGACGAGCGAACACCGGGGAGCTGTTTTTT. As protein: CASSAYSLAGRANTGELFF.

The V gene is TRBV19, the J gene TRBJ2-3, with a possible D match to TRBD1 (6 bases). The V end lost 5 bases, the J end lost 2 bases, and 17 bases lay between the germline ends. The CDR3 consists of 16 residues. Per the germline V gene, CDR1 is LNHDA and CDR2 is SQIVND (reference sequence). CDR3 region: CASSLLGTPITDTQYF. The CDR3 DNA reads TGTGCCAGTAGTTTACTCGGGACACCGATCACAGATACGCAGTATTTT.

The rearrangement links TRBV9 to TRBJ2-1; the D gene is possibly TRBD2 (6 bases). V lost 4 bases and J 8 bases, leaving 25 bases between the germline ends. This CDR3 region has 17 residues. Germline CDR1 reads SGDLS; CDR2 reads YYNGEE. This CDR3 is CASSSRLTGSMLYEQFF. As DNA, the CDR3 is TGTGCCAGCAGCTCCAGACTTACCGGGAGCATGTTATATGAGCAGTTCTTC.

The rearrangement uses TRBV18 and TRBJ2-7; TRBD2 agrees at 7 bases. V lost 6 bases, J lost 3 bases, and 5 bases stayed unmatched. The CDR3 length is 13 residues. The germline CDR1 and CDR2 sequences are KGHSH and LQKENI. DNA of the CDR3: TGTGCCAGCTCCCAGGGCGGGGGCTACGAGCAGTACTTC. Amino acids: CASSQGGGYEQYF.

This rearrangement joins TRBV19 to TRBJ2-1; the D gene is possibly TRBD2 (5 bases). Germline loops: CDR1 LNHDA, CDR2 SQIVND (reference sequence). This CDR3 comprises 14 residues. Trimming stripped 7 bases from V and 0 bases from J, with 10 bases between. The DNA of the CDR3 is TGTGCCAGTACCGCCGGAGGCTCCTACAATGAGCAGTTCTTC. It codes for CASTAGGSYNEQFF. The complete variable domain, with remaining parts taken from reference TRBV19 and TRBJ2-1, reads DGGITQSPKYLFRKEGQNVTLSCEQNLNHDAMYWYRQDPGQGLRLIYYSQIVNDFQKGDIAEGYSVSREKKESFPLTVTSAQKNPTAFYLCASTAGGSYNEQFFGPGTRLTVL.

This clone was seen more than once but under ten times. This sequence joins TRBV5-1 and TRBJ2-5, with 14 bases aligning to TRBD2. In germline, CDR1 is SGHRS, CDR2 YFSETQ. V was pared by 4 bases and J by 4 bases, with 6 bases of the junction left unmatched. This CDR3 has 16 residues. The CDR3 coding sequence is TGCGCCAGCAGCCCGGGACTAGCGGGAGTAGGAGAGACCCAGTACTTC. The encoded protein is CASSPGLAGVGETQYF.

The gene calls are TRBV19 and TRBJ2-2; D call uncertain. The germline CDR1 and CDR2 sequences are LNHDA and SQIVND (reference sequence). The CDR3 loop spans 16 amino acids. The ends were cut back, 0 bases at V and 5 bases at J, with 13 bases in the middle. CDR3 in DNA: TGTGCCAGTAGTATAGATCGCGCGACAAAGACCGGGGAGCTGTTTTTT. It translates to CASSIDRATKTGELFF.

The chain employs TRBV11-2 and TRBJ2-1; 7 bases match TRBD2. In germline, CDR1 is SGHAT, CDR2 FQNNGV. Trimming at V came to 5 bases and at J to 8 bases, leaving 9 bases not matched to a gene. This CDR3 is built from 14 residues. Written as DNA, the CDR3 is TGTGCCAGCAGCCGAGCGGGGAATCGGCATGAGCAGTTCTTC. Amino acid sequence: CASSRAGNRHEQFF.

The genes are TRBV5-1 and TRBJ2-5; D uncertain. There are 14 residues in the CDR3. Germline CDR1 reads SGHRS; CDR2 reads YFSETQ. With 5 bases removed from V and 5 bases from J, the gap between germline ends came to 16 bases. The CDR3 region has the DNA TGCGCCAGCAGGACCAGTTCTGTTTGGGAGACCCAGTACTTC. This gives the protein CASRTSSVWETQYF.

DNA of the CDR3: TGTGCCAGCACTCCCGGGGCACGGATATACTTC. Its translation: CASTPGARIYF. The chain has TRBV7-8 and TRBJ2-7; the D call may be TRBD1 or TRBD2 (5 bases each). The CDR3 covers 11 residues. Trimming removed 7 bases from V and 13 bases from J, with 17 bases in between. Germline lookup yields CDR1 SGHVS and CDR2 FQNEAQ. Full variable domain (outside the CDR3, taken from reference TRBV7-8 and TRBJ2-7): GAGVSQSPRYKVAKRGQDVALRCDPISGHVSLFWYQQALGQGPEFLTYFQNEAQLDKSGLPSDRFFAERPEGSVSTLKIQRTQQEDSAVYLCASTPGARIYFGPGTRLTVT.

This chain connects TRBV6-6 to TRBJ1-2; no clear D gene. Germline CDR1 MNHNY, CDR2 SVGAGI (reference sequence). V was shortened by 6 bases and J by 2 bases, with 10 bases between the two germline ends. The CDR3 loop spans 13 amino acids. Written as DNA, the CDR3 is TGTGCCAGCAGCCTCGAACTAAACTATGGCTACACCTTC. Its protein product is CASSLELNYGYTF.

The chain links TRBV15 to TRBJ1-5, with 7 bases matching TRBD1. Germline CDR1 reads LNHNV; CDR2 reads YYDKDF (reference sequence). CDR3 length: 15 amino acids. Trimming at V came to 0 bases and at J to 5 bases, leaving 4 bases not matched to a gene. The CDR3 region is CATSRETGVHQPQHF. Here the CDR3 DNA reads TGTGCCACCAGCAGAGAAACAGGGGTTCATCAGCCCCAGCATTTT.

CDR3 in DNA: TGTGCCAGCAGTCCCGGACATTTAGATACGCAGTATTTT. Protein: CASSPGHLDTQYF. The J gene is TRBJ2-3, the V gene TRBV5-6; D possibly corresponds to TRBD1 (5 bases). The CDR3 runs 13 residues. Germline V lookup: CDR1 SGHDT, CDR2 YYEEEE. Trimming left V 5 bases short and J 5 bases short, with 12 bases between.

The chain couples TRBV29-1 to TRBJ1-2; D is uncertain. V was cut by 4 bases and J by 5 bases, with 17 bases left in between. The CDR3 is 14 residues long. CDR1 and CDR2 (germline): SQVTM, ANQGSEA. CDR3 loop: CSVAGNTPSYGYTF. Here the CDR3 DNA reads TGCAGCGTTGCCGGGAACACCCCTTCATATGGCTACACCTTC. Complete variable domain (other parts from reference TRBV29-1 and TRBJ1-2): SAVISQKPSRDICQRGTSLTIQCQVDSQVTMMFWYRQQPGQSLTLIATANQGSEATYESGFVIDKFPISRPNLTFSTLTVSNMSPEDSSIYLCSVAGNTPSYGYTFGSGTRLTVV.

The chain carries TRBV2 and TRBJ2-2; 12 positions agree with TRBD2. V shed 6 bases, J shed 13 bases, and the junction held 15 bases outside the gene matches. The CDR3 is made up of 16 amino acids. CDR1 SNHLY and CDR2 FYNNEI come from the germline V gene. CDR3 in amino acids: CASSPDRVLAGGWLFF. The DNA for the CDR3 is TGTGCCAGCAGCCCCGACAGGGTGCTAGCGGGAGGGTGGCTGTTTTTT.

As for this clone: At one of its ends the junction is not consistent with the germline gene, which may arise from a read error. The V and J genes are TRBV7-7 and TRBJ2-1; D ambiguous. The CDR3 sequence is 16 residues long. In germline, CDR1 is SSHAT, CDR2 FNYEAQ (reference sequence). The DNA for the CDR3 is TGTGCTAGCAGCTTAGGGCCGAGTACTGTGTACAATGAGCAGTTCTTC. Translating gives CASSLGPSTVYNEQFF.

The rearrangement uses TRBV18 and TRBJ1-1; TRBD1 matches 7 bases. Trimming cost V 3 bases and J 2 bases; bases outside gene matches: 9. The CDR3 is 16 residues long. Germline lookup yields CDR1 KGHSH and CDR2 LQKENI. The CDR3 spells CASSPRTGRGNTEAFF. For the CDR3, the DNA is TGTGCCAGCTCACCCCGGACAGGAAGGGGTAACACTGAAGCTTTCTTT.

The genes are TRBV27 and TRBJ2-7; weak D call: TRBD1 (5 bases). Trimming removed 5 bases from V and 1 base from J, with 9 bases in between. CDR3 size: 13 residues. Germline CDR1 and CDR2: MNHEY and SMNVEV (reference sequence). CDR3 DNA: TGTGCCAGCAGTCTTCGACAGTCCTACGAGCAGTACTTC. Its translation: CASSLRQSYEQYF.

V gene TRBV19 combines with J gene TRBJ1-2, with D maybe TRBD1 (5 bases). Germline loops: CDR1 LNHDA, CDR2 SQIVND (reference sequence). V was trimmed by 5 bases and J by 7 bases, leaving 20 bases between them. There are 15 residues in the CDR3. CDR3 coding DNA: TGTGCCAGTAGTCCGCAGGGAAGGCTTATCTTTGGCTACACCTTC. Residues: CASSPQGRLIFGYTF.

This clone was recorded only once. This rearrangement joins TRBV29-1 to TRBJ1-1, with D possibly being TRBD1 (5 bases). Germline V gene sequence: CDR1 SQVTM, CDR2 ANQGSEA. The V and J ends lost 2 bases and 1 base respectively, with 17 bases between them. The CDR3 is made up of 16 amino acids. This chain's CDR3 is CSVEPRGLQENTEAFF. Written as DNA, the CDR3 is TGCAGCGTTGAACCGCGGGGCTTACAGGAGAACACTGAAGCTTTCTTT.

The chain uses TRBV14 and TRBJ2-7; 7 bases line up with TRBD1. CDR1 is SGHDN, CDR2 FVKESK, per germline. The CDR3 is 17 residues long. V lost 4 bases to trimming and J lost 2 bases; unmatched junction nucleotides: 14. CDR3 sequence (DNA): TGTGCCAGCAGCCCAAGTACACCGGGACAGCTCACCTACGAGCAGTACTTC. Translated: CASSPSTPGQLTYEQYF. Full variable domain (remainder filled in from reference TRBV14 and TRBJ2-7): EAGVTQFPSHSVIEKGQTVTLRCDPISGHDNLYWYRRVMGKEIKFLLHFVKESKQDESGMPNNRFLAERTGGTYSTLKVQPAELEDSGVYFCASSPSTPGQLTYEQYFGPGTRLTVT.